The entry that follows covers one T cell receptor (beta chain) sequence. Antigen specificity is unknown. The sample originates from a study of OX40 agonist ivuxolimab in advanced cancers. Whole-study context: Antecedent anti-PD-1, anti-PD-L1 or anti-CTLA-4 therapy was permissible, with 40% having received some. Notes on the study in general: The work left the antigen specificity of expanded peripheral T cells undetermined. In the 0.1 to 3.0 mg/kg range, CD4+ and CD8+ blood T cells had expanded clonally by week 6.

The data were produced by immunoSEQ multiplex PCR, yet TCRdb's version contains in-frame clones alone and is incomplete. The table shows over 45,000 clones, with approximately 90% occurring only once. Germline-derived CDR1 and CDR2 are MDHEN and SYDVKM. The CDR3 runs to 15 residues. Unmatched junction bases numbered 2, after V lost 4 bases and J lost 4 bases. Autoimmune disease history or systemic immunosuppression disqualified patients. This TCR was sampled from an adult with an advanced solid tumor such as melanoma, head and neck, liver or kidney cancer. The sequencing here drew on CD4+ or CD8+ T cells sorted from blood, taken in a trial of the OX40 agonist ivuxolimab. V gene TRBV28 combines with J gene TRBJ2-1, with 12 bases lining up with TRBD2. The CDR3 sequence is CASSSSGGEYNEQFF. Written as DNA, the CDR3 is TGTGCCAGCAGTTCTAGCGGGGGGGAATACAATGAGCAGTTCTTC.